The source of this T cell receptor (beta chain) is a study of CXCR3-negative and CXCR3-positive naive CD8 T cells. Study-level findings and limits: Diversity proved comparably high across both naive subsets and much lower in memory CD8+ cells. TCR interaction strength was inferred from TRB CDR3 physicochemistry, as CD5 matched across naive subsets. Against CXCR3-negative naive cells, CXCR3-positive naive cells showed more hydrophobic TRB CDR3s. The TRBV-TRBJ usage of naive CXCR3-negative and CXCR3-positive cells was similar, but that of memory cells differed.

The authors prepared UMI-labeled TRB cDNA libraries by 5' RACE. With the 5' RACE reads reprocessed, TCRdb shows one record per CDR3 protein and no DNA. This sample lists more than 6,500 distinct CDR3 sequences; its ten largest clones have approximately 1.4%. Comment on this clonotype: Its antigen is unknown.

The CDR3 consists of 16 residues. Germline V lookup: CDR1 SGDLS, CDR2 YYNGEE. The authors gated naive CD8+ T cells as CD45RO-CCR7+CD27+CD95-. This chain links TRBV9 with TRBJ2-3; TCRdb reports TRBD1, a call that lacks DNA to check it against. The sequence came from a human donor in good health. Some clones in this sample may be carry-over from other donors' samples. The sample comprised naive CXCR3+ CD8+ T cells from blood. Subset of the sample: CD45RO-CCR7+CD27+CD95- naive CD8+ T cells expressing CXCR3 (TNR3+). CDR3: CASSVARQGSTDTQYF.